The 22 T cell receptor beta chains below all came from one sample that was sequenced in a study of neurological immune-mediated disorders. TCRdb reanalysed the 5' RACE reads using MiXCR and keeps one entry per CDR3 protein. The data contain over 45,000 distinct CDR3 sequences, 4.5% to 7% of them singletons. The sequenced sample consisted of CD4+ T cells from blood. All receptors come from a woman younger than 30 with multiple sclerosis.

There are a few counts of this clonotype. The chain recombines TRBV18 with TRBJ1-4; 10 bases align to TRBD1. The CDR3 totals 17 residues. With V trimmed by 0 bases and J by 3 bases, 4 bases remained unmatched. Germline CDR1 and CDR2: KGHSH and LQKENI. In nucleotides, the CDR3 is TGTGCCAGCTCACCACCGGGACAGGGGCGTTCTAATGAAAAACTGTTTTTT. Its translation: CASSPPGQGRSNEKLFF.

Ten or more counts support this clonotype. V is TRBV3-1 and J is TRBJ2-3; D remains ambiguous. V lost 4 bases and J 2 bases, leaving 22 bases between the germline ends. This CDR3 is 18 amino acids long. From germline, CDR1 is LGHDT and CDR2 YNNKEL (reference sequence). The CDR3 is CASSLAHAVRRSTDTQYF. CDR3 nucleotide sequence: TGTGCCAGCAGCCTAGCCCATGCGGTCCGGCGATCCACAGATACGCAGTATTTT.

This clonotype was found a few times. The CDR3 DNA is TGCAGCTGGACACTAGCGGGATTTTCTAGCACAGATACGCAGTATTTT. This translates into CSWTLAGFSSTDTQYF. This rearrangement joins TRBV29-1 to TRBJ2-3; 10 nucleotides align to TRBD2. The CDR3 extends over 16 amino acids. The V gene end was trimmed by 8 bases and the J gene end by 0 bases; junction bases not matched to a gene: 11. Per the germline V gene, CDR1 is SQVTM and CDR2 is ANQGSEA.

This clonotype was found many times. The chain employs TRBV14 and TRBJ1-2; 8 bases are shared with TRBD1. The CDR3 extends over 16 amino acids. Germline CDR1 and CDR2: SGHDN and FVKESK. The V segment lost 4 bases and the J segment 5 bases; nucleotides outside the gene matches: 12. CDR3: CASSPIGQGGRYGYTF. CDR3 sequence (DNA): TGTGCCAGCAGCCCCATAGGACAGGGCGGAAGATATGGCTACACCTTC.

This clonotype was found many times. The V call is TRBV11-2, the J call TRBJ2-1; 12 bases are a match to TRBD2. The CDR3 consists of 18 residues. V was clipped by 6 bases and J by 5 bases; unmatched bases: 14. Germline loops: CDR1 SGHAT, CDR2 FQNNGV. The CDR3 sequence: CASSRGTSGPRINNEQFF. DNA for the CDR3: TGTGCCAGCAGTAGGGGGACTAGCGGGCCCCGAATCAACAATGAGCAGTTCTTC.

This clonotype occurred many times. The gene calls are TRBV5-6 and TRBJ1-1; D is ambiguous. The CDR3 consists of 11 residues. The germline V gene has CDR1 SGHDT and CDR2 YYEEEE. V shed 6 bases and J shed 5 bases, with 8 bases lying between them. The CDR3 reads CASTRYTEAFF. Written as DNA, the CDR3 is TGTGCCAGCACCAGATATACTGAAGCTTTCTTT. Full variable domain (rest looked up from reference TRBV5-6 and TRBJ1-1): DAGVTQSPTHLIKTRGQQVTLRCSPKSGHDTVSWYQQALGQGPQFIFQYYEEEERQRGNFPDRFSGHQFPNYSSELNVNALLLGDSALYLCASTRYTEAFFGQGTRLTVV.

The chain carries TRBV5-1 and TRBJ1-2; 8 bases line up with TRBD1. CDR3 length: 14 amino acids. CDR1 is SGHRS, CDR2 YFSETQ, per germline. J was trimmed by 8 bases and V by 1 base; bases with no gene match: 7. The CDR3 loop reads CASSLIRGHEGYTF. The CDR3 DNA sequence: TGCGCCAGCAGCTTGATCAGGGGGCATGAGGGCTACACCTTC. The variable domain in full, completed from reference TRBV5-1 and TRBJ1-2, reads KAGVTQTPRYLIKTRGQQVTLSCSPISGHRSVSWYQQTPGQGLQFLFEYFSETQRNKGNFPGRFSGRQFSNSRSEMNVSTLELGDSALYLCASSLIRGHEGYTFGSGTRLTVV.

This clonotype occurred a few times. The genes are TRBV19 and TRBJ1-2; 9 nucleotides agree with TRBD1. Losses at the gene ends were 4 bases for V and 6 bases for J; bases not matched to a gene: 15. The CDR3 contains 17 residues. The germline V gene has CDR1 LNHDA and CDR2 SQIVND (reference sequence). CDR3 DNA sequence: TGTGCCAGTAGTAACCCCCTAGTGGGACAGGGAAAGGATGGCTACACCTTC. It yields the protein CASSNPLVGQGKDGYTF.

This clonotype has only a few counts. V gene TRBV15 combines with J gene TRBJ1-2; TRBD1 matches 7 bases. Unmatched junction bases numbered 10, after V lost 5 bases and J lost 4 bases. The germline CDR1 and CDR2 sequences are LNHNV and YYDKDF (reference sequence). This CDR3 region has 15 residues. CDR3 nucleotides: TGTGCCACCAGCCAAAACAGGGGTACCGGCTATGGCTACACCTTC. This gives the protein CATSQNRGTGYGYTF. Complete variable domain (other parts from reference TRBV15 and TRBJ1-2): DAMVIQNPRYQVTQFGKPVTLSCSQTLNHNVMYWYQQKSSQAPKLLFHYYDKDFNNEADTPDNFQSRRPNTSFCFLDIRSPGLGDTAMYLCATSQNRGTGYGYTFGSGTRLTVV.

This clonotype has ten or more counts. The chain combines TRBV4-2 with TRBJ2-3; 11 bases map to TRBD2. V shed 1 base, J shed 2 bases, and the junction held 8 bases outside the gene matches. The germline V gene has CDR1 LGHNA and CDR2 YNFKEQ. CDR3 size: 18 residues. The CDR3 sequence: CASSQAGSSGGLTDTQYF. The DNA of the CDR3 is TGTGCCAGCAGCCAAGCGGGGTCTAGCGGGGGGCTCACAGATACGCAGTATTTT.

There are many counts of this clonotype. The gene calls are TRBV6-5 and TRBJ1-3; 7 nucleotides match TRBD1. V was pared by 6 bases and J by 0 bases, with 8 bases of the junction left unmatched. This CDR3 has 16 residues. Germline lookup yields CDR1 MNHEY and CDR2 SVGAGI. DNA of the CDR3: TGTGCCAGCAGCCGGACAGGTTACGCCTCTGGAAACACCATATATTTT. Translated: CASSRTGYASGNTIYF.

Ten or more counts support this clonotype. In nucleotides, the CDR3 is TGCAGCGTTTCGGGGGAGACCCAGTACTTC. It specifies CSVSGETQYF. The chain uses TRBV29-1 and TRBJ2-5, with D possibly TRBD2 on 5 matching bases. The germline CDR1 and CDR2 sequences are SQVTM and ANQGSEA. V was shortened by 5 bases and J by 5 bases, with 6 bases between the two germline ends. The CDR3 loop spans 10 amino acids.

This clonotype was found many times. The CDR3 DNA is TGTGCCAGCAGTTACGGGGGAATGAACACTGAAGCTTTCTTT. Residues: CASSYGGMNTEAFF. The chain couples TRBV6-2 or TRBV6-3 to TRBJ1-1; D is possibly TRBD1 (5 bases). This CDR3 has 14 amino acids. The ends were cut back, 2 bases at V and 0 bases at J, with 7 bases in the middle. Germline V gene data show CDR1 as MNHEY and CDR2 as SVGEGT.

This clonotype has ten or more counts. The J gene is TRBJ1-1, the V gene TRBV29-1, with 11 bases fitting TRBD1. The CDR3 length is 13 residues. The V gene end was trimmed by 8 bases and the J gene end by 8 bases; junction bases not matched to a gene: 10. Germline V gene data show CDR1 as SQVTM and CDR2 as ANQGSEA. Here the CDR3 reads CSNYQGQGGEAFF. CDR3 DNA sequence: TGCAGCAATTACCAGGGACAGGGGGGCGAAGCTTTCTTT.

This clonotype was seen at least ten times. V usage is TRBV7-2 and J usage is TRBJ2-7; 11 positions match TRBD1. The germline V gene encodes CDR1 SGHTA and CDR2 FQGNSA. The CDR3 runs to 18 residues. Trimming at V came to 5 bases and at J to 2 bases, leaving 14 bases not matched to a gene. Here the CDR3 reads CASSLVWDRGYTPYEQYV. CDR3 DNA: TGTGCCAGCAGCCTAGTATGGGACAGGGGGTATACGCCCTACGAGCAGTACGTC.

This clonotype was seen at least ten times. The V gene is TRBV7-8, the J gene TRBJ1-1, with D uncertain. The CDR3 has 14 amino acids. V dropped 0 bases and J dropped 4 bases, with 9 bases sitting between them. CDR1 and CDR2 from the germline V gene are SGHVS and FQNEAQ. CDR3 region: CASSLARQRTEAFF. CDR3 coding DNA: TGTGCCAGCAGCTTAGCTCGGCAGCGCACTGAAGCTTTCTTT.

J is TRBJ2-7 and V is TRBV28, with a possible D match to TRBD2 (7 bases). Trimming removed 7 bases at V and 2 bases at J, with 18 bases between. This CDR3 region has 15 residues. Germline CDR1 reads MDHEN; CDR2 reads SYDVKM. DNA for the CDR3: TGTGCCAGCACCCAAGGGGGGGCTGGGACCTACGAGCAGTACTTC. Translating gives CASTQGGAGTYEQYF.

This clonotype has a count of ten or more. This chain links TRBV7-9 with TRBJ1-1; 7 bases are shared with TRBD1. V lost 4 bases and J lost 4; bases outside the gene matches: 9. The length of the CDR3 is 15 residues. Germline lookup yields CDR1 SEHNR and CDR2 FQNEAQ (reference sequence). The CDR3 sequence: CASSSKMTGSTEAFF. The CDR3 nucleotides are TGTGCCAGCAGCTCAAAGATGACAGGGAGCACTGAAGCTTTCTTT.

This clonotype was found many times. One end of the junction varies from germline; a read error may be responsible. The rearrangement uses TRBV5-1 and TRBJ2-3; the match to TRBD1 covers 9 bases. CDR1 is SGHRS and CDR2 is YFSETQ in the germline V gene. The CDR3 has 16 amino acids. This chain's CDR3 is CASSLGTGYSTDTQYF. Here the CDR3 DNA reads TGCGCCAGCAGTTTGGGGACAGGGTACAGCACAGATACGCAGTATTTT.

In this sample, this clonotype turned up many times. The chain is built from TRBV11-3 and TRBJ2-6; D is ambiguous. V was shortened by 6 bases and J by 0 bases, with 9 bases between the two germline ends. There are 15 residues in the CDR3. Germline loops: CDR1 SGHNT, CDR2 YENEEA. The CDR3 loop is CASSPRISGANVLTF. CDR3 DNA sequence: TGTGCCAGCAGTCCGAGGATCTCTGGGGCCAACGTCCTGACTTTC.

There are many counts of this clonotype. This chain uses TRBV11-2 with TRBJ2-3; 7 bases are a match to TRBD1. CDR3 size: 15 residues. V dropped 5 bases and J dropped 2; count of bases not matched to a gene: 7. Germline CDR1 is SGHAT and CDR2 is FQNNGV. The CDR3 region is CASSPTGVNTDTQYF. In DNA, the CDR3 is TGTGCCAGCAGCCCTACAGGGGTCAACACAGATACGCAGTATTTT.

There are many counts of this clonotype. The chain carries TRBV6-5 and TRBJ1-2; 10 bases are a match to TRBD1. CDR3 length equals 16 residues. Germline V lookup: CDR1 MNHEY, CDR2 SVGAGI. V trimming: 6 bases; J trimming: 4 bases; junction bases outside the gene matches: 11. The chain's CDR3 is CASRDGTGEQGYGYTF. CDR3 DNA sequence: TGTGCCAGCAGAGACGGGACAGGGGAACAGGGCTATGGCTACACCTTC.